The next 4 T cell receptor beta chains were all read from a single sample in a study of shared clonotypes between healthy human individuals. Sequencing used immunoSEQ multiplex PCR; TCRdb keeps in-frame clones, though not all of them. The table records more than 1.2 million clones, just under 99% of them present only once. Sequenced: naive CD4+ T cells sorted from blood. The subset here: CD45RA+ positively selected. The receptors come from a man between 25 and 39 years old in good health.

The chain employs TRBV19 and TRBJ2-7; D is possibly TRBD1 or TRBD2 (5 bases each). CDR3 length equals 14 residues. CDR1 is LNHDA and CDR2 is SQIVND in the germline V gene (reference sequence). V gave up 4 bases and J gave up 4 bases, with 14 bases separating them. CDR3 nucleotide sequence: TGTGCCAGTAGTAAGGGGTCAGGACTTTACGAGCAGTACTTC. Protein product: CASSKGSGLYEQYF.

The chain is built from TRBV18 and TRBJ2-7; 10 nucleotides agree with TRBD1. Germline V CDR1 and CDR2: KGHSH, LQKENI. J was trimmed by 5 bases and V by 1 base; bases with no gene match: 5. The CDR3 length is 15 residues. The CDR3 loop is CASSPQGQGHDEQYF. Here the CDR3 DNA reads TGTGCCAGCTCACCACAGGGACAGGGGCATGACGAGCAGTACTTC.

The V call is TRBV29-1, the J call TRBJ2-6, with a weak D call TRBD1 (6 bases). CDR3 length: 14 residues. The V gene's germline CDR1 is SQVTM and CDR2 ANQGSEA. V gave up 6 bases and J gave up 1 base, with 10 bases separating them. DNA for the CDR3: TGCAGCGTGATCACAGGGTCTGGGGCCAACGTCCTGACTTTC. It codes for CSVITGSGANVLTF. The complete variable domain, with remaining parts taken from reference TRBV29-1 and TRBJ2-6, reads SAVISQKPSRDICQRGTSLTIQCQVDSQVTMMFWYRQQPGQSLTLIATANQGSEATYESGFVIDKFPISRPNLTFSTLTVSNMSPEDSSIYLCSVITGSGANVLTFGAGSRLTVL.

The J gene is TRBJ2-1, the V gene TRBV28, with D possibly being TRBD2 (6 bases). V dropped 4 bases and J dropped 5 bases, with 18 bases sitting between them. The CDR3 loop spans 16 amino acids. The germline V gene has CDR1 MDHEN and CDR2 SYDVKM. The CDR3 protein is CASSSTLGLFNNEQFF. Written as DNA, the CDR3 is TGTGCCAGCAGTTCCACGTTGGGACTGTTTAACAATGAGCAGTTCTTC.